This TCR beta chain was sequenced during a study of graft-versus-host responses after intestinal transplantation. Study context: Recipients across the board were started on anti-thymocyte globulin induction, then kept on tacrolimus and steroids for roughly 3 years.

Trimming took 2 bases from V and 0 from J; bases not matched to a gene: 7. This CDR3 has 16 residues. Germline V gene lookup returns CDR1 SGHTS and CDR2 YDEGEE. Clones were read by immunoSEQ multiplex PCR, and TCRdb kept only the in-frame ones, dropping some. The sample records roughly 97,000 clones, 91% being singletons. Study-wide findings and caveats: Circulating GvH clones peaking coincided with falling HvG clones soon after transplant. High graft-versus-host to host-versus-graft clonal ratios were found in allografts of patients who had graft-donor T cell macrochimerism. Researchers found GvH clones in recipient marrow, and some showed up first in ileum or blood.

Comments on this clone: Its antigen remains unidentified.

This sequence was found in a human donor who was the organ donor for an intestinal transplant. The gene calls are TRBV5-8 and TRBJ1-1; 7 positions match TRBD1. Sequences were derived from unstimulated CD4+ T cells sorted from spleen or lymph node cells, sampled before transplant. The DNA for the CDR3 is TGTGCCAGCAGCTTTTACAGGGGAGACATGAACACTGAAGCTTTCTTT. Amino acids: CASSFYRGDMNTEAFF. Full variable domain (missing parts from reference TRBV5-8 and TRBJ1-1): EAGVTQSPTHLIKTRGQQATLRCSPISGHTSVYWYQQALGLGLQFLLWYDEGEERNRGNFPPRFSGRQFPNYSSELNVNALELEDSALYLCASSFYRGDMNTEAFFGQGTRLTVV.